This T cell receptor beta chain was captured in a study of T cell responses to AZD1222 COVID-19 vaccine. Study-wide results and caveats: No repertoire was sampled before or during the peak T cell response, only after it. Only a handful of people who got AZD1222 tested seropositive at baseline. The sample set comprised mostly white British donors with more females, and clonal diversity was possibly underestimated. Within unmutated variant regions lay the reported targets of nearly half of spike-specific TCRs.

The CDR3 length is 18 residues. V lost 1 base, J lost 2 bases, and 10 bases stayed unmatched. Germline assignment: CDR1 SGHVS and CDR2 FNYEAQ. Only in-frame clones appear in the TCRdb table, and some are missing; sequencing was by immunoSEQ multiplex PCR. The table lists tens of thousands of clones, about 90% of them singletons. As for this clone: Its antigen remains unidentified.

This chain connects TRBV7-6 to TRBJ2-3; 9 nucleotides align to TRBD2. Sequenced here: peripheral blood, sampled on day 0 of MenACWY control vaccination. The clonotype was recovered from an adult in good health. Here the CDR3 DNA reads TGTGCCAGCAGCTTAGGGGGCGGACTAGCGTTAAACACAGATACGCAGTATTTT. This encodes CASSLGGGLALNTDTQYF. Using reference TRBV7-6 and TRBJ2-3 for the parts outside the CDR3, the full variable domain is GAGVSQSPRYKVTKRGQDVALRCDPISGHVSLYWYRQALGQGPEFLTYFNYEAQQDKSGLPNDRFSAERPEGSISTLTIQRTEQRDSAMYRCASSLGGGLALNTDTQYFGPGTRLTVL.